The clone carrying this T cell receptor (beta chain) occurred once. This CDR3 contains 15 residues. V lost 3 bases, J lost 4 bases, and 13 bases lay in between. CDR1 and CDR2 from the germline V gene are SNHLY and FYNNEI. This sample was included in a study of control samples from healthy donors and cancer patients. Some clones are missing from TCRdb's copy, which holds only in-frame ones; the method was immunoSEQ multiplex PCR. The data show around 74,000 clones, 92% seen once. This sequence joins TRBV2 and TRBJ1-5, with D maybe TRBD1 (6 bases). The specimen sequenced was blood. The source of this sequence is a woman aged 60-70 years in good health. CDR3: CASSEGHTWNQPQHF. In nucleotides, the CDR3 is TGTGCCAGCAGTGAGGGACACACATGGAATCAGCCCCAGCATTTT.